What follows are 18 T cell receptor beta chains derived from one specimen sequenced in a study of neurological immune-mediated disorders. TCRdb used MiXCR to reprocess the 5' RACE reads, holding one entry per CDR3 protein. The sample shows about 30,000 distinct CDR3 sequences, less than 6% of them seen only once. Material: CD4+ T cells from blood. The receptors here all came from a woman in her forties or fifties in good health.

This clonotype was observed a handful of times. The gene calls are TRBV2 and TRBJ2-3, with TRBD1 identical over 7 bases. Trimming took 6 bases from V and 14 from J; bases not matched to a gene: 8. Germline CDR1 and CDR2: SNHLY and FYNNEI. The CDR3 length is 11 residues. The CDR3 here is CASRARDSTYF. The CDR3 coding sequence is TGTGCCAGCAGGGCCCGGGACAGCACGTATTTT.

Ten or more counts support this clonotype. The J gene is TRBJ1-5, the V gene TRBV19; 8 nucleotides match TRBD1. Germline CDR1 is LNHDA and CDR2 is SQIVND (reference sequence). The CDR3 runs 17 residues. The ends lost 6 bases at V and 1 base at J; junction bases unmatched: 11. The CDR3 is CASSIQSTGVSNQPQHF. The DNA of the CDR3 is TGTGCCAGTAGCATACAATCGACAGGGGTGAGCAATCAGCCCCAGCATTTT.

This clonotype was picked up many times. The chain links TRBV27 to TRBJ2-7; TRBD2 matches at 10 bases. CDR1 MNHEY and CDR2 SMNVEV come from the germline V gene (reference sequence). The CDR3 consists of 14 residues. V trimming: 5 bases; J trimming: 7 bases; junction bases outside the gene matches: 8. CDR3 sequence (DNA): TGTGCCAGCAGTCACAGCGGGGGGGCAGGGGAGCAGTACTTC. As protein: CASSHSGGAGEQYF.

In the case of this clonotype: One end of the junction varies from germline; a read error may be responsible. CDR3 DNA: TGCATTGCTAGATTCCCGGGGGCCGAGCAGTACTTC. This translates into CIARFPGAEQYF. The rearrangement uses TRBV20-1 and TRBJ2-7, with D perhaps matching TRBD1 or TRBD2 (6 bases each). The CDR3 has 12 amino acids. Germline V lookup: CDR1 DFQATT, CDR2 SNEGSKA (reference sequence).

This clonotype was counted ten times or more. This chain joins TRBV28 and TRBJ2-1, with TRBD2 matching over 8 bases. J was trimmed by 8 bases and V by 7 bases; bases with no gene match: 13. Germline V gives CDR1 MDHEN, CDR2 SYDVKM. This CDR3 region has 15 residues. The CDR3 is CASIGGLAFLDEQFF. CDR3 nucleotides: TGTGCCAGCATTGGCGGACTAGCTTTTCTCGATGAGCAGTTCTTC.

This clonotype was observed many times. The CDR3 DNA reads as TGTGCCAGCAGCTTGGAGGCGGGAGGGCCCTACGAGCAGTACTTC. Its translation: CASSLEAGGPYEQYF. V usage is TRBV5-5 and J usage is TRBJ2-7, with TRBD2 matching over 9 bases. Germline assignment: CDR1 SGHKS and CDR2 YYEKEE (reference sequence). J was trimmed by 2 bases and V by 0 bases; bases with no gene match: 3. This CDR3 comprises 15 residues.

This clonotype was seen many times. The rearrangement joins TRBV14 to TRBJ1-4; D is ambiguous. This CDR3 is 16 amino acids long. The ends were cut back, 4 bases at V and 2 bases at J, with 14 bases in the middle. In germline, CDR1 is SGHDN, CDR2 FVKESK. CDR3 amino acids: CASSRSGGSTNEKLFF. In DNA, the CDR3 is TGTGCCAGCAGCCGGTCAGGTGGTTCCACTAATGAAAAACTGTTTTTT. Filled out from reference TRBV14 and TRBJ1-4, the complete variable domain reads EAGVTQFPSHSVIEKGQTVTLRCDPISGHDNLYWYRRVMGKEIKFLLHFVKESKQDESGMPNNRFLAERTGGTYSTLKVQPAELEDSGVYFCASSRSGGSTNEKLFFGSGTQLSVL.

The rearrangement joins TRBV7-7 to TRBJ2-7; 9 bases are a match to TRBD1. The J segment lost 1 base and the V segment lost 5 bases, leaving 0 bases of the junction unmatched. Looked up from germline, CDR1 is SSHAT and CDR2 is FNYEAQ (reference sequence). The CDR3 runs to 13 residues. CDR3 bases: TGTGCCAGCAGCGGGACAGGGTCCTACGAGCAGTACTTC. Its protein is CASSGTGSYEQYF. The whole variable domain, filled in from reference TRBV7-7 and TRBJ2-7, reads GAGVSQSPRYKVTKRGQDVTLRCDPISSHATLYWYQQALGQGPEFLTYFNYEAQPDKSGLPSDRFSAERPEGSISTLTIQRTEQRDSAMYRCASSGTGSYEQYFGPGTRLTVT.

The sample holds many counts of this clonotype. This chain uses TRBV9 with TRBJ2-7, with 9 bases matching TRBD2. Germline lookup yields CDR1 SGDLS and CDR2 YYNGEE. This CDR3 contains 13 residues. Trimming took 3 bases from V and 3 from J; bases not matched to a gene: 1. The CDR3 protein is CASSGGGDYEQYF. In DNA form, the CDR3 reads TGTGCCAGCAGCGGCGGGGGGGACTACGAGCAGTACTTC.

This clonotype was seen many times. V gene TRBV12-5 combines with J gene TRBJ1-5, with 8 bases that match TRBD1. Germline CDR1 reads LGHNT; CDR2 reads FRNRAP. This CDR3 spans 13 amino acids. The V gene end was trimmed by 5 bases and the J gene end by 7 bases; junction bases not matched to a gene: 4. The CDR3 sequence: CASGGQGKQPQHF. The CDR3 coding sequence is TGTGCTAGTGGTGGACAGGGAAAACAGCCCCAGCATTTT.

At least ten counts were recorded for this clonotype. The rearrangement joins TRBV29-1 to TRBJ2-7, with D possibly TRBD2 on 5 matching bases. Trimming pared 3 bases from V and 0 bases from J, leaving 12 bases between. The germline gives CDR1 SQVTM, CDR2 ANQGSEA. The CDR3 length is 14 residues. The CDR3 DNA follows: TGCAGCGTTGAGGTGAGGGCGGCCTCCTACGAGCAGTACTTC. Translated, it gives CSVEVRAASYEQYF.

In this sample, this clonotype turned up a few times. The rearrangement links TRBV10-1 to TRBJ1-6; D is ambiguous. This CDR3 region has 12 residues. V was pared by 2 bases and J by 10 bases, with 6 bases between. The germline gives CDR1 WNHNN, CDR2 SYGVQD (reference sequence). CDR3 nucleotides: TGCGCCAGCAGTGAGGGTCTCTCACCCCTCCACTTT. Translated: CASSEGLSPLHF.

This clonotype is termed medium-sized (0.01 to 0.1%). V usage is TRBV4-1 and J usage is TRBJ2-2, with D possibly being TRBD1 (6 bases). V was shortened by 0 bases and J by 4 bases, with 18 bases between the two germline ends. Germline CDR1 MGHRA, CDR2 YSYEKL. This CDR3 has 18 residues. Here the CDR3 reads CASSQDSSGAQSTGELFF. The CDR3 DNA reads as TGCGCCAGCAGCCAAGACTCTTCAGGGGCGCAGAGCACCGGGGAGCTGTTTTTT.

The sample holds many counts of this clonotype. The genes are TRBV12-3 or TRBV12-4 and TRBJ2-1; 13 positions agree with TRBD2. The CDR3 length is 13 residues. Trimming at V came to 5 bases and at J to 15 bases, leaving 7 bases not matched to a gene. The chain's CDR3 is CASSLGLAGDLFF. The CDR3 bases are TGTGCCAGCAGTCTTGGACTAGCGGGAGATCTGTTCTTC.

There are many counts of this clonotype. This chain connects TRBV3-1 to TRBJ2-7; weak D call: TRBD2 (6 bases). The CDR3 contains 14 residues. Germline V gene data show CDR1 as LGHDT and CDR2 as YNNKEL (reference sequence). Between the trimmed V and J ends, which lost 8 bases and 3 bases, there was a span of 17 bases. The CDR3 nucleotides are TGTGCCAGCTCACCGGGAGCAGGGAACTACGAGCAGTACTTC. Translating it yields CASSPGAGNYEQYF.

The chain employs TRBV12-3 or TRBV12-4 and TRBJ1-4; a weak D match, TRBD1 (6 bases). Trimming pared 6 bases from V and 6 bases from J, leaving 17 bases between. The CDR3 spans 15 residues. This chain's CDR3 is CASSPTRGHHEKLFF. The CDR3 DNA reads TGTGCCAGCAGCCCAACCCGGGGGCATCATGAAAAACTGTTTTTT.

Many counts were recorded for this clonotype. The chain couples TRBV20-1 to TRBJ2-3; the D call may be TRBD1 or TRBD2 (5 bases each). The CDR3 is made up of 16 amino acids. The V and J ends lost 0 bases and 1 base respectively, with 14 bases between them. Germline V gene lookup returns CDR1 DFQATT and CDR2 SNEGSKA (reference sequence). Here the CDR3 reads CSARDSRQGGTDTQYF. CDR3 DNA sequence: TGCAGTGCTAGAGATTCCCGGCAGGGAGGCACAGATACGCAGTATTTT.

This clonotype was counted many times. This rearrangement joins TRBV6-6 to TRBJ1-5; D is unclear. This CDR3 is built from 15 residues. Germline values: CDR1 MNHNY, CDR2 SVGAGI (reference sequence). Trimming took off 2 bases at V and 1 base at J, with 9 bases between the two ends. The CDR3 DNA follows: TGTGCCAGCAGTTACACTAGCGACAGCAATCAGCCCCAGCATTTT. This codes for CASSYTSDSNQPQHF.